The next 11 T cell receptor beta chains were all read from a single sample in a study of shared clonotypes between healthy human individuals. Assay used: immunoSEQ multiplex PCR; TCRdb lists only in-frame clones, some missing. The repertoire consists of about 1.5 million clones, with roughly 97% occurring once and the leading ten covering 1.2%. Sequencing used naive CD4+ T cells sorted from blood. The subset denotes: CD45RA+ positively selected. The receptors shown here come from a man aged 30 to 45 in good health.

This clone appeared once. In DNA, the CDR3 is TGTGCCAGCAGCCCAGGGGGTCTGGGCACTGAAGCTTTCTTT. It codes for CASSPGGLGTEAFF. The chain recombines TRBV11-2 with TRBJ1-1, with 7 bases matching TRBD1. The CDR3 covers 14 residues. CDR1 and CDR2 from the germline V gene are SGHAT and FQNNGV. The V segment lost 5 bases and the J segment 4 bases; nucleotides outside the gene matches: 7.

The chain is built from TRBV18 and TRBJ2-5; maybe TRBD1 (5 bases). The assigned J gene may be wrong: the sequence end matches TRBJ2-7 better. The CDR3 length is 13 residues. Germline CDR1 KGHSH, CDR2 LQKENI. The CDR3 DNA follows: TGTGCCAGCTCACCAGCGACAGACTACGAGCAGTACTTC. This gives the protein CASSPATDYEQYF.

The chain has TRBV5-1 and TRBJ2-7; 11 bases align to TRBD2. There are 14 residues in the CDR3. CDR1 is SGHRS and CDR2 is YFSETQ in the germline V gene. Germline trimming cut 4 bases from V and 6 bases from J; bases unmatched to any gene: 6. Here the CDR3 DNA reads TGCGCCAGCAGCCCACTTACTAGCGGGAGCGAGCAGTACTTC. Its protein is CASSPLTSGSEQYF.

The rearrangement joins TRBV7-9 to TRBJ1-2, with D tentatively TRBD1 (5 bases). V lost 0 bases and J 3 bases, leaving 11 bases between the germline ends. Per germline, CDR1 SEHNR and CDR2 FQNEAQ (reference sequence). This CDR3 spans 15 amino acids. The CDR3 reads CASSLAGGYDYGYTF. The CDR3 bases are TGTGCCAGCAGCTTAGCGGGGGGTTATGACTATGGCTACACCTTC.

The chain recombines TRBV28 with TRBJ2-7, with D possibly matching TRBD2 (5 bases). V was clipped by 6 bases and J by 4 bases, with 19 bases between them. The CDR3 covers 15 residues. Germline CDR1 MDHEN, CDR2 SYDVKM. The CDR3 sequence is CASRPSGNRLYEQYF. The CDR3 DNA is TGTGCCAGCAGGCCGAGCGGAAATCGACTATACGAGCAGTACTTC.

This sequence joins TRBV28 and TRBJ1-4, with no clear D. The germline V and J ends were trimmed by 5 bases and 11 bases, with 9 bases remaining between them. Germline V gives CDR1 MDHEN, CDR2 SYDVKM. This CDR3 spans 11 amino acids. Here the CDR3 DNA reads TGTGCCAGCAGTCGTACTTTGAAACTGTTTTTT. Its translation is CASSRTLKLFF.

This clone was seen just once. The chain is built from TRBV29-1 and TRBJ2-3; 11 bases line up with TRBD2. V was clipped by 3 bases and J by 2 bases; unmatched bases: 4. Germline V lookup: CDR1 SQVTM, CDR2 ANQGSEA. The CDR3 totals 15 residues. The CDR3 region is CSVDGLAGATDTQYF. CDR3 sequence (DNA): TGCAGCGTTGATGGACTAGCGGGCGCCACAGATACGCAGTATTTT.

The chain couples TRBV27 to TRBJ2-7; 9 bases are shared with TRBD2. Germline CDR1 reads MNHEY; CDR2 reads SMNVEV (reference sequence). The V segment lost 8 bases and the J segment 3 bases; nucleotides outside the gene matches: 14. The CDR3 has 16 residues. The CDR3 sequence is CASDVGVGREGYEQYF. As DNA, the CDR3 is TGTGCCAGCGATGTGGGCGTGGGGCGGGAGGGCTACGAGCAGTACTTC.

This clone came up once. The chain carries TRBV5-1 and TRBJ2-3, with TRBD2 matching 7 bases. The CDR3 consists of 17 residues. With 0 bases clipped from V and 2 bases from J, the junction kept 9 bases outside the gene matches. Per germline, CDR1 SGHRS and CDR2 YFSETQ. The CDR3 nucleotides are TGCGCCAGCAGCTTGGTGGCTAGCGGTTTCGACACAGATACGCAGTATTTT. Amino acid sequence: CASSLVASGFDTDTQYF.

The rearrangement links TRBV27 to TRBJ1-4; 11 nucleotides match TRBD1. The CDR3 is 18 residues long. V trimming: 4 bases; J trimming: 3 bases; junction bases outside the gene matches: 10. Germline CDR1 reads MNHEY; CDR2 reads SMNVEV (reference sequence). The CDR3 DNA follows: TGTGCCAGCAGTTCCGGGACAGGGGGGTTAAGGGCTAATGAAAAACTGTTTTTT. Protein sequence: CASSSGTGGLRANEKLFF.

J is TRBJ1-2 and V is TRBV28; 8 positions agree with TRBD1. V was clipped by 1 base and J by 8 bases; unmatched bases: 9. The CDR3 sequence is 15 residues long. CDR1 MDHEN and CDR2 SYDVKM come from the germline V gene. The CDR3 DNA follows: TGTGCCAGCAGTTTATATCCCGACAGGGGATACGGCTACACCTTC. Amino acid sequence: CASSLYPDRGYGYTF.